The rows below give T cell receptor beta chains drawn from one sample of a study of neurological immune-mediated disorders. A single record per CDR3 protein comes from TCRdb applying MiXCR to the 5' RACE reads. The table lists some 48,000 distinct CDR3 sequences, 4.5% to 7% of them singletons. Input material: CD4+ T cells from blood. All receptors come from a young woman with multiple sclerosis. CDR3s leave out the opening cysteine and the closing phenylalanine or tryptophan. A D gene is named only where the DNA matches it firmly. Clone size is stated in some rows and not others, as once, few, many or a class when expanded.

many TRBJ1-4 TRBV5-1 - ASSSTGGEKLF
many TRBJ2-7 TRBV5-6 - ASSFGTTYEQY
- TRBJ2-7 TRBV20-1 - SARGPLEYEQY
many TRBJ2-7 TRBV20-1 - SARFGQGNPYEQY
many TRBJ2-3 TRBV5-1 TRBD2 ASSPRPSGATDTQY
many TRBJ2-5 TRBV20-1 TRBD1 SARRFQGARETQY
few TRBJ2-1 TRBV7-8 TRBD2 ASSSGLAGDNNEQF
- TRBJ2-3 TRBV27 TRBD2 ASNAAGGLSNTQY
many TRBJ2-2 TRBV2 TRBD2 ASSAGTSGRTGELF
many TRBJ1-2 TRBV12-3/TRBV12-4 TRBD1 ASSLRGRGRGNYGYT
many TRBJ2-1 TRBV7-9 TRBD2 ASSLIASGREQF
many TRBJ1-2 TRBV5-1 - ASSLAGRESGYT
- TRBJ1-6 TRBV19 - ASSTGTDNSPLH
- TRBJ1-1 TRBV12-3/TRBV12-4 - ASSLGPGGEAF
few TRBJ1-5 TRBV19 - ASSPLLRTNQPQH
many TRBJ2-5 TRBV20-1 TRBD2 SAFARGGSGGARETQY
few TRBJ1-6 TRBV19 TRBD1 ASSTGTGVNSPLH
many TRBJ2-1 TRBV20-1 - SAALLWLTNNEQF
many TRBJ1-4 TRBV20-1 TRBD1 SAGQGATNEKLF
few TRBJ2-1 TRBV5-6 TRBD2 ASSSERGGSYNEQF
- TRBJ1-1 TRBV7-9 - ASSSPGFGNTEAF
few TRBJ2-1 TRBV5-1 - ASSADNEQF
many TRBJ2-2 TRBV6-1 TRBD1 ASGGQEYTGELF
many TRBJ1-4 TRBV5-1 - ASSLNDRQNEKLF
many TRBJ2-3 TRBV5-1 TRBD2 ASSSGTSGSVTDTQY
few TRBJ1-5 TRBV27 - ASSLGVGKSQPQH
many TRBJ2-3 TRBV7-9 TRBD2 ASGRSGGTDTQY
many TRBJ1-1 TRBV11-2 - ASSLNSGGSEAF
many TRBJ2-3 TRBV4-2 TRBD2 ASSPSGVFTDTQY
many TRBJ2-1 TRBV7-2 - ASSAWLASRNEQF
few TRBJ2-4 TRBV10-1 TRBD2 ASSERREGIQY
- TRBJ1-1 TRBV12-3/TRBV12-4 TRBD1 ASSPSMGGQGGTEAF
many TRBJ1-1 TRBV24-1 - ATMGMGNEAF
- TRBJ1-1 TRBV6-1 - ASTGPWHTESI
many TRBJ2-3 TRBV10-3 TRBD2 AISESGTSGRANTQY
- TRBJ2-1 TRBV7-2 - ASSSSGFEQF
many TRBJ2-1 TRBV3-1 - ASSRWPTQRELYEQF
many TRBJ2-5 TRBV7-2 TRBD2 ASSLARLADRQETQY
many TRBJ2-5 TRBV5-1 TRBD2 ASSLAGRGETQY
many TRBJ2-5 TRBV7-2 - ASSSVRETQY
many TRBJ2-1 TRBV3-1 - ASSQEGRGYNEQF
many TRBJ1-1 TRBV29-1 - SVGLAGGLMNTEAF
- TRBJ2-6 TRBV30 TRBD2 AWSRGDPNDFFGANVLT